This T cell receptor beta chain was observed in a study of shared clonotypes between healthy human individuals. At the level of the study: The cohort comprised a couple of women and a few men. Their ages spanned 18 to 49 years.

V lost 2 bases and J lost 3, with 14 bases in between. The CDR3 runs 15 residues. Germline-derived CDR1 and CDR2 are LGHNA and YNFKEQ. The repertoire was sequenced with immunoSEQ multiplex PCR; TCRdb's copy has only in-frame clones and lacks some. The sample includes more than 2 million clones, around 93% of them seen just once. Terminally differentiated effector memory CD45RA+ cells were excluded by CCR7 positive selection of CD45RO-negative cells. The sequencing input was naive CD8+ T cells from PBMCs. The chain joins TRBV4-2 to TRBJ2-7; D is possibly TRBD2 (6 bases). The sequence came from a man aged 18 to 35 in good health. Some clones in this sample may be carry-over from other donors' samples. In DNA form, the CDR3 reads TGTGCCAGCAGCCAAAGATGGGGACTCCTCTACGAGCAGTACTTC. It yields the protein CASSQRWGLLYEQYF.